This TCR beta chain was retrieved from a study of PD-1 blockade in classical Hodgkin lymphoma. Study-wide results and limits: Whoever responded completely had baseline diversity much like that seen in newly diagnosed patients. The CD4+ diversity rise by C4D1 was clearest in complete responders. Newly diagnosed patients reportedly trailed healthy donors in baseline TCR diversity.

As concerns this clone: Its antigen remains unknown.

V lost 4 bases and J lost 1, with 9 bases in between. CDR3 length: 14 residues. The germline V gene has CDR1 MNHEY and CDR2 SVGAGI. With no exception, relapse followed autologous stem cell transplantation in all patients, and brentuximab vedotin exposure varied. Purified CD4+ T cells were obtained from thawed PBMCs through magnetic negative selection. Reported best responses ranged across complete response, partial response or progressive disease. Generated by immunoSEQ multiplex PCR, the TCRdb table keeps only in-frame clones and is missing some. The sample yields about 7,000 clones, 80% seen once. Material: CD4+ T cells from blood, obtained at baseline. V gene TRBV6-5 combines with J gene TRBJ2-3; a weak D match, TRBD2 (6 bases). The sequence was obtained from a human donor with classical Hodgkin lymphoma. The CDR3 spells CASSFWGGTDTQYF. The CDR3 DNA sequence: TGTGCCAGCAGTTTTTGGGGGGGCACAGATACGCAGTATTTT.